The clone carrying this TCR beta chain was detected a few times. The CDR3 covers 17 residues. The germline V and J ends were trimmed by 3 bases and 0 bases, with 14 bases remaining between them. CDR1 is MNHEY, CDR2 SMNVEV, per germline (reference sequence). Original analysis: How many nucleated cells were present was estimated from reference gene primer amplification. Generated by immunoSEQ multiplex PCR, the TCRdb table keeps only in-frame clones and is missing some. The DNA gave D and trimming, while V, J and clone size come from that table. In the table there are some 99,000 clones, around 84% of which are singletons. These data are taken from a study of blood T cell repertoires in COVID-19. Looking at the study overall: Both acute and convalescent COVID-19 samples were obtained from the United States, Italy and Spain. The cDNA or gDNA used as material had been derived from T cells, B-cell-depleted T cells, or PBMCs.

V and J are TRBV27 and TRBJ2-2; D is perhaps TRBD2 (6 bases). The sequence was collected from a woman aged 55-69 years in a cohort sampled during active or convalescent COVID-19. Specimen: peripheral blood. CDR3 residues: CASSFRTGLTNTGELFF. CDR3 sequence (DNA): TGTGCCAGCAGTTTCCGAACAGGACTAACGAACACCGGGGAGCTGTTTTTT.